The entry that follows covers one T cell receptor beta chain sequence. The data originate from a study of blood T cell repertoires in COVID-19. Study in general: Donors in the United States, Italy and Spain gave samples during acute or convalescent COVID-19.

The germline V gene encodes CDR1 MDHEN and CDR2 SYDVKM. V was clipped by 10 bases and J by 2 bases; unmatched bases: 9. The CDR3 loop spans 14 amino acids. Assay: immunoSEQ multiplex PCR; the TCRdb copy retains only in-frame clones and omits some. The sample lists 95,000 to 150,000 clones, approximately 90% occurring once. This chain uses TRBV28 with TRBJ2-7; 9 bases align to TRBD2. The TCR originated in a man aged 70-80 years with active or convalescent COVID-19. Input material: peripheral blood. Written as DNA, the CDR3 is TGTGCCACTTCAGAACGCGGGAGGGCCTACGAGCAGTACTTC. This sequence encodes CATSERGRAYEQYF.